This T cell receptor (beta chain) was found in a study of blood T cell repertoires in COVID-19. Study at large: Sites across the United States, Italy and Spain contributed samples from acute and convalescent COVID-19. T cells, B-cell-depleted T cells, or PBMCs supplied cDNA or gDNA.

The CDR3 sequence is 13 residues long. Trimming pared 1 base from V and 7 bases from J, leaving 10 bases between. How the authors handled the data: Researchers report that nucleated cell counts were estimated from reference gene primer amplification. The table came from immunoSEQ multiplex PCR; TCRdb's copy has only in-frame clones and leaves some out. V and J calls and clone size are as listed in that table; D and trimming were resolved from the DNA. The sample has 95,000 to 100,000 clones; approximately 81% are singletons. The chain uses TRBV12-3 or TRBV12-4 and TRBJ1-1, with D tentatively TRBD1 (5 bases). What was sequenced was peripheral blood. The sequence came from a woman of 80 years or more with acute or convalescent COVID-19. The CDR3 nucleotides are TGTGCCAGCAGTTTAGGGGACTCGAGTGAAGCTTTCTTT. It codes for CASSLGDSSEAFF.